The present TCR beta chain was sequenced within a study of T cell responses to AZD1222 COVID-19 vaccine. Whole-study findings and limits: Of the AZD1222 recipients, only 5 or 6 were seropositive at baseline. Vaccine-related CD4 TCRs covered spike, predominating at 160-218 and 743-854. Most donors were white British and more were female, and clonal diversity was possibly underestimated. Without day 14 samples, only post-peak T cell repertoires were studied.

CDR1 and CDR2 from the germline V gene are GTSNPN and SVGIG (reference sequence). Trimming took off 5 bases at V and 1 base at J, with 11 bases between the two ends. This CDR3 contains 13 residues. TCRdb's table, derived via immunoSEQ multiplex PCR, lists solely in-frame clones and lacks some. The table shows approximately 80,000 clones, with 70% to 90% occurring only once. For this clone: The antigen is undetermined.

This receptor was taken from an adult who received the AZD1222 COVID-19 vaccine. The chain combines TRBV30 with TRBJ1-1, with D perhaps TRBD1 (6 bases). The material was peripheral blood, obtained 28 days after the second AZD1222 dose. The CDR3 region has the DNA TGTGCCTGGCGGAGGACAGAGAACACTGAAGCTTTCTTT. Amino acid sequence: CAWRRTENTEAFF.